This TCR beta chain was sequenced during a study of shared clonotypes between healthy human individuals. The donors were adults (healthy and HIV-negative) with no recent acute infections or vaccinations. Sequencing used immunoSEQ multiplex PCR; TCRdb keeps in-frame clones, though not all of them. The sample holds a few million clones, 90% to 95% seen once. CDR3 length: 14 amino acids. Germline V CDR1 and CDR2: SGHTA, FQGNSA. V gave up 6 bases and J gave up 1 base, with 12 bases separating them. The source of this sequence is a man aged 18 to 30 in good health. Some clones in this sample may be carry-over from other donors' samples. The sequenced sample was naive CD4+ T cells from PBMCs. Sample subset: CD45RA+ positively selected. The chain joins TRBV7-2 to TRBJ1-1; D may be TRBD1 (5 bases). The CDR3 DNA reads as TGTGCCAGCAGGAAAGCGGGGGGGAACACTGAAGCTTTCTTT. The encoded protein is CASRKAGGNTEAFF.